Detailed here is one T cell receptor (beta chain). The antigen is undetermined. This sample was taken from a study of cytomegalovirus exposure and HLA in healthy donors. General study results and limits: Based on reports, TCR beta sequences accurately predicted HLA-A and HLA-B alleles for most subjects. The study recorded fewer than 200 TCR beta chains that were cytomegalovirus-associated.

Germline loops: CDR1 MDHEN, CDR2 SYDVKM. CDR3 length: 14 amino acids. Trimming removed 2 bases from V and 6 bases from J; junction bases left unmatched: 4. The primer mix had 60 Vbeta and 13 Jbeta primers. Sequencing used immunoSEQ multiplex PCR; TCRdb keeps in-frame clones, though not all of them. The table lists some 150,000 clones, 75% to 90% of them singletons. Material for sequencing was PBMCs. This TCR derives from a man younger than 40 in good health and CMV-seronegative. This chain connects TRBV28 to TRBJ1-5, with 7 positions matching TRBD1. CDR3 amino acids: CASSLRQGVQPQHF. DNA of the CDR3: TGTGCCAGCAGTTTACGGCAGGGGGTTCAGCCCCAGCATTTT.